This T cell receptor beta chain was observed in a study of cytomegalovirus exposure and HLA in healthy donors. About the research overall: Genotyping of more than 300 donors showed that 80% to 85% belonged to the Caucasian-associated ancestry cluster. Points from the study as a whole: Analyzed later, association rates of TCRs varied across HLA loci, with DRB1 most and HLA-C fewest.

Amplification used 60 Vbeta primers and 13 Jbeta primers. Clones were read by immunoSEQ multiplex PCR, and TCRdb kept only the in-frame ones, dropping some. This sample has about 130,000 clones, with approximately 85% found just once. On this clone itself: Antigen unknown.

The sequence was obtained from a male donor in good health and CMV-seropositive. Sequencing was performed on PBMCs.

This CDR3 reads CASSPGGWQGQDTQYF. In DNA, the CDR3 is TGTGCCAGCAGCCCCGGGGGGTGGCAGGGTCAAGATACGCAGTATTTT. The gene calls are TRBV11-2 and TRBJ2-3; TRBD2 aligns across 7 bases. Looked up from germline, CDR1 is SGHAT and CDR2 is FQNNGV. The length of the CDR3 is 16 residues. The V segment lost 5 bases and the J segment 5 bases; nucleotides outside the gene matches: 13.